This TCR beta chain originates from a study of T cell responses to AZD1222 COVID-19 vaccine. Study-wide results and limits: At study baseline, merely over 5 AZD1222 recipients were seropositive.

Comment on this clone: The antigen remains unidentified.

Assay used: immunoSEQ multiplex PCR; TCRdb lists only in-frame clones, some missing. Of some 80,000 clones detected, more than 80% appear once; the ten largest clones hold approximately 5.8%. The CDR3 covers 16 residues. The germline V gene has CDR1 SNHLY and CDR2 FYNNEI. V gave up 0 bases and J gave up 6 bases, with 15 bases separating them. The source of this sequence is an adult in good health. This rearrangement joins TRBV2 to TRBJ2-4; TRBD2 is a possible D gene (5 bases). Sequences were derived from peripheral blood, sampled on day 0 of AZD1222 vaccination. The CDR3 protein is CASSEARGRVGNIQYF. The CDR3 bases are TGTGCCAGCAGTGAAGCTCGGGGAAGGGTTGGAAACATTCAGTACTTC.